This TCR beta chain comes out of a study of blood T cell repertoires in COVID-19 (dated by TCRdb to 2020 to 2021). For the study in its entirety: Samples from collaborators originated in the United States, Italy and Spain and spanned both the acute and convalescent phases of COVID-19. Subjects who had been exposed to COVID-19, were actively infected with it, or had recovered from it provided the deeply sampled blood TCRbeta repertoires that made up the dataset. Samples were obtained from the ongoing ImmuneRACE study (first 160 participants) and from over a thousand subjects provided by 6 global collaborators. The material from the prospective study consisted of cDNA or gDNA derived from T cells, B-cell-depleted T cells, or PBMCs. The repertoires were released in a freely available public database meant as a resource for research on the immune response to SARS-CoV-2. Where HLA class I and class II types were available, the types were taken from metadata supplied by the sample provider, not from assay-based typing. Nearly every sample came with metadata listing a de-identified subject ID, COVID-19 status, age in years and sex.

This clone was seen only once. The target of this receptor is not known. Base qualities are not at hand, and no much larger clone is one base apart. Deletion took 3 bases off V and 7 bases off J, with a span of 6 bases between the germline ends. In the germline V gene (reference sequence), CDR1 corresponds to DFQATT and CDR2 to SNEGSKA. Counted from cysteine to phenylalanine, this CDR3 has 11 amino acids. The entry retains the CDR3 DNA only, 33 bases that are in frame from base 1. The immunoSEQ Assay, a bias-controlled multiplex PCR, was used to amplify TCRbeta CDR3 regions from genomic DNA. Turning to the authors' computational methods: The number of nucleated cells in each sample was estimated from the amplification of reference gene primers within the assay. Sequence reads were collapsed and filtered to measure the absolute abundance of every unique TCRbeta CDR3 rearrangement. Productive Simpson clonality was computed per sample as the square root of Simpson's diversity index over productive rearrangements. TCRdb stores this immuneACCESS table with in-frame sequences only. Part of the clones is absent; in the studies checked, under half of the shortfall reflects unresolved V genes, and no reason is known for the rest. That table gives V, J and clone size, and the DNA gave D and trimming. The sample data list about 180,000 clones, and roughly 84% of these were observed just once. 11% to 15% of the sample belongs to the ten largest clones.

The collaborating institutions used their own protocols to collect whole blood in K2EDTA tubes. Collaborator samples were shipped for TCRbeta analysis as frozen whole blood, isolated PBMCs, or DNA extracted from either sample type. Findings and caveats that apply to the study as a whole: The amount of clinical and demographic metadata varied by source and participant and was provided uncurated.

This receptor was obtained from a man in his late teens or twenties with active or convalescent COVID-19. The sequencing input was peripheral blood. This sequence uses TRBV20-1 and TRBJ1-4; the D gene assignment is ambiguous. The DNA reads as follows: TGCAGTGCTAGTCTGAGTGAAAAACTGTTTTTT. It translates to CSASLSEKLFF.